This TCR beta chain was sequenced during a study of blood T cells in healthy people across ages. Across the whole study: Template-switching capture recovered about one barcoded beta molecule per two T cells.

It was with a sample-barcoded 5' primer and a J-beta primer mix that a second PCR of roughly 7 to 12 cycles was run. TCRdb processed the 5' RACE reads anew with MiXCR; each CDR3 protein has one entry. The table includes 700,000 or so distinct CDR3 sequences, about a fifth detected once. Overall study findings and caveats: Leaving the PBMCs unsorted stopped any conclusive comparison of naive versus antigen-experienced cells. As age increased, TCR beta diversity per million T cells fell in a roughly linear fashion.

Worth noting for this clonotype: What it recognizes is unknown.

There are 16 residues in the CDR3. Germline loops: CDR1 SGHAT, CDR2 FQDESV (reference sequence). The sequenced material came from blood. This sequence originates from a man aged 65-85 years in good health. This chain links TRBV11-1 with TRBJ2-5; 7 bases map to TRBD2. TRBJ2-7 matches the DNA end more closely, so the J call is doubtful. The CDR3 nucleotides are TGTGCCAGCAGCTCCTTCGGGGGAAGCGGGGATTACGAGCAGTACTTC. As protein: CASSSFGGSGDYEQYF.